This T cell receptor (beta chain) was recorded in a study of a mutant IDH1 vaccine in newly diagnosed glioma. At the level of the study: Receipt of radiotherapy, temozolomide, or both preceded the study, and most received both.

Germline lookup yields CDR1 SGHAT and CDR2 FQNNGV. With 0 bases clipped from V and 4 bases from J, the junction kept 8 bases outside the gene matches. The CDR3 is made up of 17 amino acids. The time point: week 11, during vaccination. Each vaccine dose was 300 ug of mutant IDH1 20-mer peptide, with topical imiquimod. Donor diagnoses consisted of new WHO grade 3 or 4 IDH1-mutant, ATRX-lost astrocytomas. Note on this clone: Its antigen is unidentified.

Points from the study as a whole: Seemingly, top peripheral T cell clonotype changes bore no relation to pseudoprogression.

Using immunoSEQ multiplex PCR, the repertoire was profiled, and TCRdb retains in-frame clones only, with some absent. The data hold roughly 70,000 clones, with about four fifths observed a single time. This sequence originates from a woman in her forties or fifties with glioma. This specimen was PBMCs, taken from a glioma patient whose treatment included an IDH1 peptide vaccine. The rearrangement links TRBV11-2 to TRBJ1-3; 8 bases line up with TRBD1. The CDR3 DNA is TGTGCCAGCAGCTTAGAGCGATGGCAGGGGGCCGGAAACACCATATATTTT. Amino acids: CASSLERWQGAGNTIYF.